This T cell receptor beta chain emerged from a study of response to subunit inactivated influenza vaccine. General study findings and limits: Few additional T cells are recruited per seasonal influenza vaccination, authors suggested.

Regarding this clonotype: What it binds is not known.

CDR1 and CDR2 from the germline V gene are LNHDA and SQIVND (reference sequence). V lost 1 base and J 6 bases, leaving 13 bases between the germline ends. This CDR3 is built from 15 residues. TCRdb ran MiXCR on the RT-PCR reads and lists one entry per CDR3 protein. The data show about 500,000 distinct CDR3 sequences, with approximately 15% seen just once and around 3% held by the top ten. The chain is built from TRBV19 and TRBJ1-5, with D uncertain. Here the sequenced sample was CD4+ T cells sorted from PBMCs, taken less than 30 months after vaccination. This clonotype was obtained from a man aged 45-69 years who received an inactivated influenza vaccine. This CDR3 is CASSIVVRVPQPQHF. For the CDR3, the DNA is TGTGCCAGTAGTATAGTAGTTCGGGTCCCTCAGCCCCAGCATTTT.